Below are 16 T cell receptor beta chains sequenced from a single sample in a study of T cell responses to AZD1222 COVID-19 vaccine. Using immunoSEQ multiplex PCR, the repertoire was profiled, and TCRdb retains in-frame clones only, with some absent. Counted here are some 140,000 clones, roughly nine tenths occurring once; the ten biggest clones make up roughly 2.9%. Source: peripheral blood, taken on day 0 of AZD1222 vaccination. Receptors were obtained from an adult in good health.

The chain has TRBV7-6 and TRBJ2-1; tentatively, D is TRBD2 (6 bases). V shed 3 bases and J shed 3 bases, with 15 bases lying between them. The CDR3 spans 16 residues. The germline V gene encodes CDR1 SGHVS and CDR2 FNYEAQ. CDR3 bases: TGTGCCAGCAGCTTGTCATATAGCGGAAACTACAATGAGCAGTTCTTC. It translates to CASSLSYSGNYNEQFF. Full variable domain (rest looked up from reference TRBV7-6 and TRBJ2-1): GAGVSQSPRYKVTKRGQDVALRCDPISGHVSLYWYRQALGQGPEFLTYFNYEAQQDKSGLPNDRFSAERPEGSISTLTIQRTEQRDSAMYRCASSLSYSGNYNEQFFGPGTRLTVL.

The chain links TRBV7-9 to TRBJ2-3; D unresolved. Trimming left V 11 bases short and J 7 bases short, with 10 bases between. The CDR3 contains 10 residues. Germline CDR1 reads SEHNR; CDR2 reads FQNEAQ (reference sequence). The CDR3 reads CASSVNTQYF. The CDR3 region has the DNA TGTGCCTCGTCCGTTAATACGCAGTATTTT.

This chain connects TRBV3-1 (or the pseudogene TRBV3-2) to TRBJ1-1; no firm D call. This CDR3 contains 13 residues. Germline V gives CDR1 LGHDT, CDR2 YNNKEL (reference sequence). V was clipped by 4 bases and J by 0 bases, with 6 bases between them. The CDR3: CASSPAMNTEAFF. The CDR3 DNA follows: TGTGCCAGCAGCCCGGCGATGAACACTGAAGCTTTCTTT.

The chain uses TRBV2 and TRBJ1-5; D is possibly TRBD1 (6 bases). There are 15 residues in the CDR3. Between the trimmed V and J ends, which lost 1 base and 6 bases, there was a span of 13 bases. Germline values: CDR1 SNHLY, CDR2 FYNNEI. The CDR3 nucleotides are TGTGCCAGCAGTGAAGAGGGGACAAGTGCTCAGCCCCAGCATTTT. Amino acids: CASSEEGTSAQPQHF.

The rearrangement joins TRBV2 to TRBJ2-5; 12 positions match TRBD2. Germline V gives CDR1 SNHLY, CDR2 FYNNEI. There are 15 residues in the CDR3. The junction had 5 bases not matched to a gene; V was cut back by 5 bases and J by 4 bases. The CDR3 is CASSQTSGGRETQYF. The CDR3 nucleotides are TGTGCCAGCAGTCAGACTAGCGGGGGACGAGAGACCCAGTACTTC.

As DNA, the CDR3 is TGTGCCAGCACCACTAGACTGCTCAATGAGCAGTTCTTC. It is translated as CASTTRLLNEQFF. The chain couples TRBV12-3 or TRBV12-4 to TRBJ2-1, with TRBD2 as a possible D gene (5 bases). V dropped 7 bases and J dropped 6 bases, with 13 bases sitting between them. CDR3 length equals 13 residues.

The rearrangement uses TRBV11-2 and TRBJ1-1; D not certain. The CDR3 has 14 amino acids. V lost 5 bases and J lost 2, with 12 bases in between. Germline lookup yields CDR1 SGHAT and CDR2 FQNNGV. Written as DNA, the CDR3 is TGTGCCAGCAGCCGTTCCTATATAAACACTGAAGCTTTCTTT. Residues: CASSRSYINTEAFF. Full variable domain (remainder filled in from reference TRBV11-2 and TRBJ1-1): EAGVAQSPRYKIIEKRQSVAFWCNPISGHATLYWYQQILGQGPKLLIQFQNNGVVDDSQLPKDRFSAERLKGVDSTLKIQPAKLEDSAVYLCASSRSYINTEAFFGQGTRLTVV.

The V gene is TRBV18, the J gene TRBJ1-3, with TRBD1 matching 8 bases. This CDR3 has 15 residues. Germline-derived CDR1 and CDR2 are KGHSH and LQKENI. J lost 6 bases, V lost 1 base, and 5 bases had no gene match. The CDR3 nucleotides read TGTGCCAGCTCACCACGGACAGGGAGGGAAAACACCATATATTTT. It yields the protein CASSPRTGRENTIYF.

This chain joins TRBV19 and TRBJ1-5; perhaps TRBD1 as D (5 bases). The CDR3 runs 14 residues. Trimming took off 7 bases at V and 4 bases at J, with 14 bases between the two ends. Germline CDR1 is LNHDA and CDR2 is SQIVND (reference sequence). The CDR3, as DNA: TGTGCCAGTAAGGACACCTTAAGGAATCAGCCCCAGCATTTT. This gives the protein CASKDTLRNQPQHF.

The rearrangement uses TRBV10-3 and TRBJ2-5, with D hard to call. Trimming removed 4 bases at V and 6 bases at J, with 12 bases between. Germline CDR1 and CDR2: ENHRY and SYGVKD. The CDR3 length is 13 residues. The CDR3 nucleotides read TGTGCCATCAGTGGGACCGGTTCTCAGACCCAGTACTTC. As protein: CAISGTGSQTQYF.

The chain links TRBV6-1 to TRBJ1-6; 8 bases map to TRBD1. This CDR3 has 17 residues. Germline V gene data show CDR1 as MNHNS and CDR2 as SASEGT. V lost 2 bases to trimming and J lost 10 bases; unmatched junction nucleotides: 13. The CDR3 reads CASSEMARRTGQSPLHF. The DNA for the CDR3 is TGTGCCAGCAGTGAAATGGCTCGAAGGACAGGGCAATCACCCCTCCACTTT.

CDR3 DNA sequence: TGCGCCAGCAGCCGCGGACAGGGTTGGACTGAAGCTTTCTTT. Translation gives CASSRGQGWTEAFF. J is TRBJ1-1 and V is TRBV5-1; 8 nucleotides line up with TRBD1. Germline V gene sequence: CDR1 SGHRS, CDR2 YFSETQ. This CDR3 contains 14 residues. The ends lost 4 bases at V and 5 bases at J; junction bases unmatched: 7. The complete variable domain, with remaining parts taken from reference TRBV5-1 and TRBJ1-1, reads KAGVTQTPRYLIKTRGQQVTLSCSPISGHRSVSWYQQTPGQGLQFLFEYFSETQRNKGNFPGRFSGRQFSNSRSEMNVSTLELGDSALYLCASSRGQGWTEAFFGQGTRLTVV.

This rearrangement joins TRBV5-4 to TRBJ2-3, with D hard to call. With 0 bases removed from V and 3 bases from J, the gap between germline ends came to 5 bases. The CDR3 is 13 residues long. From germline, CDR1 is SGHNT and CDR2 YYREEE (reference sequence). The CDR3 coding sequence is TGTGCCAGCAGCTTGGTGGGGACAGATACGCAGTATTTT. Translating gives CASSLVGTDTQYF.

V gene TRBV6-2 or TRBV6-3 combines with J gene TRBJ1-2; D is possibly TRBD1 (5 bases). The CDR3 has 13 amino acids. Looked up from germline, CDR1 is MNHEY and CDR2 is SVGEGT. The V end was cut by 5 bases, the J end by 2 bases, with 9 bases between. CDR3 loop: CASSKAGNYGYTF. The CDR3, as DNA: TGTGCCAGCAGTAAAGCAGGGAACTATGGCTACACCTTC.

The J gene is TRBJ2-5, the V gene TRBV5-4, with unresolved D. Trimming removed 4 bases at V and 0 bases at J, with 10 bases between. The CDR3 spans 14 residues. Germline values: CDR1 SGHNT, CDR2 YYREEE (reference sequence). The CDR3 region has the DNA TGTGCCAGCAGCGCGGCCAGCGACCAAGAGACCCAGTACTTC. Translated: CASSAASDQETQYF.

The V call is TRBV5-1, the J call TRBJ2-7; D is unclear. Germline V gene lookup returns CDR1 SGHRS and CDR2 YFSETQ. This CDR3 has 15 residues. Trimming removed 0 bases at V and 1 base at J, with 11 bases between. CDR3 in DNA: TGCGCCAGCAGCTTGGATTTAACGGTTTCCTACGAGCAGTACTTC. It yields the protein CASSLDLTVSYEQYF.